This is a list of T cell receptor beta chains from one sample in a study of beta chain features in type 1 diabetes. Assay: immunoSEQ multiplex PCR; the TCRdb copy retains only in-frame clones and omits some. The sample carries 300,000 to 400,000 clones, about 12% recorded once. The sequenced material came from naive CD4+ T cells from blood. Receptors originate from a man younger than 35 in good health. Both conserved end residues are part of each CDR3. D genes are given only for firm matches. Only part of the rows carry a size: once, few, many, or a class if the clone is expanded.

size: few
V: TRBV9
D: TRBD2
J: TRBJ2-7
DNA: TGTGCCAGCAGCCCCCGGGAGGGTAGCGGAGAGCAGTACTTC
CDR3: CASSPREGSGEQYF

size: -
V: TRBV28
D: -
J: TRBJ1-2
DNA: TGTGCCAGCAGTGCCCGGAGACAGAACTATGGCTACACCTTC
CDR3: CASSARRQNYGYTF

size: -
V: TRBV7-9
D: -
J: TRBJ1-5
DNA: TGTGCCAGCAGCCACAATTTGGTCGATCAGCCCCAGCATTTT
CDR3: CASSHNLVDQPQHF

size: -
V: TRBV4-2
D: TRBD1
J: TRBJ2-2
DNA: TGTGCCAGCAGCGGACGGACAGGGTTCCGGAGCACCGGGGAGCTGTTTTTT
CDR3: CASSGRTGFRSTGELFF

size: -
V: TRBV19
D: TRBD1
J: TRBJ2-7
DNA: TGTGCCAGTAGTATTACGGGACAGTGGGATCGCGAGCAGTACTTC
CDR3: CASSITGQWDREQYF

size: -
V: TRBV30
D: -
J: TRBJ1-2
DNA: TGTGCCTGGAGACAGGGAATGGAGGGCTACACCTTC
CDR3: CAWRQGMEGYTF

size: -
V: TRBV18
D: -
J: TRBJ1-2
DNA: TGTGCCAGCTCAACTACTACAGGGTCTAGAGGCTACACCTTC
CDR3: CASSTTTGSRGYTF

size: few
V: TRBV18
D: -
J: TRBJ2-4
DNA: TGTGCCAGCTCAGAAAGGGGAAACATTCAGTACTTC
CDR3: CASSERGNIQYF

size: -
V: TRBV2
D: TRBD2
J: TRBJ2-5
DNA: TGTGCCAGCAGTGTGGGGACTAGCGGCTCCACACAGTACTTC
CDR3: CASSVGTSGSTQYF

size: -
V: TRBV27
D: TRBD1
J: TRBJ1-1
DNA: TGTGCCAGCCGCAGGGGGCTTCTGACTGAAGCTTTCTTT
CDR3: CASRRGLLTEAFF

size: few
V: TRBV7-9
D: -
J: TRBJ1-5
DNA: TGTGCCAGCAGCCGCGGAACAAGACAGCCCCAGCATTTT
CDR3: CASSRGTRQPQHF

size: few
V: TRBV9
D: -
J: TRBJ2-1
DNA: TGTGCCAGCAGCCCCCGGGACTTCACAAGGAACTCCTACAATGAGCAGTTCTTC
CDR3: CASSPRDFTRNSYNEQFF

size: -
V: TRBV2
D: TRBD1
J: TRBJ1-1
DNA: TGTGCCAGCAGTGACCTTTACGGGACAGCGCGCTTCTTT
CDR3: CASSDLYGTARFF

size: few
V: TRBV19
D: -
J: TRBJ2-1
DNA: TGTGCCAGTAGTATTGTGTCCGGGAGTTCCTACAATGAGCAGTTCTTC
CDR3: CASSIVSGSSYNEQFF

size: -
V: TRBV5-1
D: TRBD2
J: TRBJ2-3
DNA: TGCGCCAGCAGCTTGGAAGGACTAGCGGGGGTCTCAGATACGCAGTATTTT
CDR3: CASSLEGLAGVSDTQYF

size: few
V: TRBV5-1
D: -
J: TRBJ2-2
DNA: TGCGCCAGCAGCTTGTTGGGGAGGACGAACACCGGGGAGCTGTTTTTT
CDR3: CASSLLGRTNTGELFF

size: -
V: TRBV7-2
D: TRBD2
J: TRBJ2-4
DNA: TGTGCCAGCAGCTTAGGGCTAGCGGGAGGAATACGAAACATTCAGTACTTC
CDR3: CASSLGLAGGIRNIQYF

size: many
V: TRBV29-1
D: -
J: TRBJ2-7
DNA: TGCAGCGTTGTCCGAGACTACACCTACGAGCAGTACTTC
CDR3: CSVVRDYTYEQYF

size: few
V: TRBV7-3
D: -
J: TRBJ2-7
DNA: TGTGCCAGCAGCTTTGTGCCCGGAGGCGAGCAGTACTTC
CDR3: CASSFVPGGEQYF

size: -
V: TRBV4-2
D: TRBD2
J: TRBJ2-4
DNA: TGTGCCAGCAGCCAAGATCGGGCTCCGGGACTAGCGGGGGGGATCAAAGCCAAAAACATTCAGTACTTC
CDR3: CASSQDRAPGLAGGIKAKNIQYF

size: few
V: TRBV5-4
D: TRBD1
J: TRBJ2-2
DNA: TGTGCCAGCAGCTTGGGTCGGGACAGGGTTAAGGCCGGGGAGCTGTTTTTT
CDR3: CASSLGRDRVKAGELFF

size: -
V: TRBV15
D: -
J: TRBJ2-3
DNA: TGTGCCACCAGCAAAGAACTAGCCGTCGATACGCAGTATTTT
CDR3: CATSKELAVDTQYF